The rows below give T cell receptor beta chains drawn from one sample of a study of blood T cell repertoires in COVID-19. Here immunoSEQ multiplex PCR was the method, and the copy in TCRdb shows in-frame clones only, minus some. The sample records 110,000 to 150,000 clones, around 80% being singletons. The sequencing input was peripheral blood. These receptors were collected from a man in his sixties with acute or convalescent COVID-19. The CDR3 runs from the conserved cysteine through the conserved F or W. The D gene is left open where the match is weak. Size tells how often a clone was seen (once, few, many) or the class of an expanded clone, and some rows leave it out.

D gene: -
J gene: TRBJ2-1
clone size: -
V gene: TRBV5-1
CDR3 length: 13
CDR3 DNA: TGCGCCAGCAGCTTCGATAGCGGCAATGAGCAGTTCTTC
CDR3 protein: CASSFDSGNEQFF

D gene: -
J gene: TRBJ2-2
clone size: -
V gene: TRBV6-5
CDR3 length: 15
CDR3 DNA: TGTGCCAGCAGTACGACTAGTCCGAACACCGGGGAGCTGTTTTTT
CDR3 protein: CASSTTSPNTGELFF

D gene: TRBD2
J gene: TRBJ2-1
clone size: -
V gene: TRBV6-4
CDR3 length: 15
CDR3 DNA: TGTGCCAGCAGTGACTTAGCGGGTTCCGACAATGAGCAGTTCTTC
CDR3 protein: CASSDLAGSDNEQFF

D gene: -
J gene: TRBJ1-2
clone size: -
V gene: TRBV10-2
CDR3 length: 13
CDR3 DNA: TGCGCCAGCAGTGAAGGGACATCCTATGGCTACACCTTC
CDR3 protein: CASSEGTSYGYTF

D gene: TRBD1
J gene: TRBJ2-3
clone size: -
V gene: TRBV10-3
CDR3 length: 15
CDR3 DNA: TGTGCCTCCAAACCGGGACAGAGAGTCACAGATACGCAGTATTTT
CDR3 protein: CASKPGQRVTDTQYF

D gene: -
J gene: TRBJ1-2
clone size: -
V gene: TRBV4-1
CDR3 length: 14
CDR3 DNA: TGCGCCAGCAGCCAACCCTGGGGGGAGGTTGGCTACACCTTC
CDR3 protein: CASSQPWGEVGYTF

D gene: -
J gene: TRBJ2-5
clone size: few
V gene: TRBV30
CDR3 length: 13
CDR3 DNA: TGTGCCTGGAGTGTACGGGAGCAAGAGACCCAGTACTTC
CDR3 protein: CAWSVREQETQYF

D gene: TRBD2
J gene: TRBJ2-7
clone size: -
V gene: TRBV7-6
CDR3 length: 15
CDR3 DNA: TGTGCCAGCAGCCCTACTAGCGGGACCCCTCACGAGCAGTACTTC
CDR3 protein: CASSPTSGTPHEQYF

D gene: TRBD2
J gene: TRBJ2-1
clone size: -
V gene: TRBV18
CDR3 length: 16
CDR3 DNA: TGTGCCAGCTCACCCCCACTAGCGAGAATGGACCATGAGCAGTTCTTC
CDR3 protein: CASSPPLARMDHEQFF

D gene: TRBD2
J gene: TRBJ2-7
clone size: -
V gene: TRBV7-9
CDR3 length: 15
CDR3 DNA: TGTGCCAGCAGCTTAACTAGCGGGAGGACCTACGAGCAGTACTTC
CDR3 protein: CASSLTSGRTYEQYF

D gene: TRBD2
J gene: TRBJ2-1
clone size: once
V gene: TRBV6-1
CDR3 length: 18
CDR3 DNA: TGTGCCAGCAGTGCCCGCTTTGCAGCGGGAACCTCCTACAATGAGCAGTTCTTC
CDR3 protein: CASSARFAAGTSYNEQFF

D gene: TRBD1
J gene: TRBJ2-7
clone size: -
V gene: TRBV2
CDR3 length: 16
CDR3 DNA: TGTGCCAGCAGTGGTTCCCGCGGGACAGGGATCTACGAGCAGTACTTC
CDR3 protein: CASSGSRGTGIYEQYF

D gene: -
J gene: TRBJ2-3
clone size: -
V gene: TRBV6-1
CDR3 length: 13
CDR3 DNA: TGTGCCAGCAGTGAAGTGGGTAGCGGTGAGGAGTATTTT
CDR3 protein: CASSEVGSGEEYF

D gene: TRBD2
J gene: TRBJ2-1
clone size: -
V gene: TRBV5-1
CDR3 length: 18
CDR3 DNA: TGCGCCAGCAGCTTGGCCGTTCGAGGGAGGGCCTCCTACAATGAGCAGTTCTTC
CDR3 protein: CASSLAVRGRASYNEQFF

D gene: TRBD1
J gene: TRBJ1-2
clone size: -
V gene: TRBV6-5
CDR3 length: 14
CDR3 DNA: TGTGCCAGCAGTCCCTCGGGACAGAACTATGGCTACACCTTC
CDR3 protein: CASSPSGQNYGYTF

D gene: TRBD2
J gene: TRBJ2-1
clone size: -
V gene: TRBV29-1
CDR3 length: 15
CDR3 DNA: TGCAGCCCCAGGCTAGCGGGAGGGCTCGGCAATGAGCAGTTCTTC
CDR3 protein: CSPRLAGGLGNEQFF

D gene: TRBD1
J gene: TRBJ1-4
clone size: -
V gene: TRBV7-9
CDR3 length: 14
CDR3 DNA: TGTGCCAGCAGCCTAAGGGACAGAGATGAAAAACTGTTTTTT
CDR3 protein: CASSLRDRDEKLFF

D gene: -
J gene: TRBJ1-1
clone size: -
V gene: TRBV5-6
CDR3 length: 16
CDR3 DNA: TGTGCCAGCAGCCCCGCAGGGCGGATAAGCTACACTGAAGCTTTCTTT
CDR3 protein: CASSPAGRISYTEAFF

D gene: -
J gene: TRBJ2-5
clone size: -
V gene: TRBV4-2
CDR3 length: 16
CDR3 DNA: TGTGCCAGCAGCCAAACTCAGGACACCGTCCGAGAGACCCAGTACTTC
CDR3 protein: CASSQTQDTVRETQYF

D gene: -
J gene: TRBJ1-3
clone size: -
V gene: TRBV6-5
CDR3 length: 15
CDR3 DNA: TGTGCCAGCAGTTATCAGCCAGGGGTAGTGAACACCATATATTTT
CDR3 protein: CASSYQPGVVNTIYF

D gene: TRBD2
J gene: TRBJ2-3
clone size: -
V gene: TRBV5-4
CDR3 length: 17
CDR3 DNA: TGTGCCAGCAGCTTGGTCCTGGCGGGAGGAACCACAGATACGCAGTATTTT
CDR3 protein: CASSLVLAGGTTDTQYF

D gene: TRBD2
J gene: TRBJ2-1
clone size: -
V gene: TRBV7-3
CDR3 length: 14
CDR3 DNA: TGTGCCAGCAGCTCCGGGACTAGCGGGGCTGAGCAGTTCTTC
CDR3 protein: CASSSGTSGAEQFF

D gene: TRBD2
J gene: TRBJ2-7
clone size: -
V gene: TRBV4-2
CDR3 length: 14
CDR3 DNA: TGTGCCAGCAGCCAAACTAGCGGGACCTACGAGCAGTACTTC
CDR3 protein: CASSQTSGTYEQYF

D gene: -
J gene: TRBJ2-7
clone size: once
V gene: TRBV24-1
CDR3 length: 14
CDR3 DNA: TGTGCCACCAGTGAGTACCCCCCGGACCCATGGAGGGACTTC
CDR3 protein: CATSEYPPDPWRDF

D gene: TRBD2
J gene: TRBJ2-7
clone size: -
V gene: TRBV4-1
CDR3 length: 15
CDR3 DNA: TGCGCCAGCAGCCATTTGGGAGCGGGAGCCTACGAGCAGTACTTC
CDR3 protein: CASSHLGAGAYEQYF

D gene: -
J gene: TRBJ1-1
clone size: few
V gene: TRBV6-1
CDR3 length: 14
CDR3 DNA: TGTGCCAGCAGTGAGGAGGGTAGTAGAACTGAAGCTTTCTTT
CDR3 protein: CASSEEGSRTEAFF

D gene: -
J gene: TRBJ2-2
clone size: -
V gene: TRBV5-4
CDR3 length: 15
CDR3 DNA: TGTGCCAGCAGCTTGGCGGGATATAACACCGGGGAGCTGTTTTTT
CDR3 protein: CASSLAGYNTGELFF

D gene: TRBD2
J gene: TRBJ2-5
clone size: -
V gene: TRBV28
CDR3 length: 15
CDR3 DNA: TGTGCCAGCGGAGGTAGCGGGAGCTATTGGGAGACCCAGTACTTC
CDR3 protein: CASGGSGSYWETQYF

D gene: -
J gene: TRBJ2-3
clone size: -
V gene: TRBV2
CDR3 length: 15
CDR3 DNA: TGTGCCAGCAGGGCCTGGAGCGGTCGCACAGATACGCAGTATTTT
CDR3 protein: CASRAWSGRTDTQYF

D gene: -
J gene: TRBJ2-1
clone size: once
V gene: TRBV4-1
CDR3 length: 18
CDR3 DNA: TGCGCCAGCAGCCAAGATCGGGGAGAATACAGCCCCTACAATGAGCAGTTCTTC
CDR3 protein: CASSQDRGEYSPYNEQFF

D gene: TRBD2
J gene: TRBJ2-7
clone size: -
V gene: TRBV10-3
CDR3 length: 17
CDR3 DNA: TGTGCCATCAGTGCCGGGGATAGCGGGAGGAGCTCCTACGAGCAGTACTTC
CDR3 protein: CAISAGDSGRSSYEQYF